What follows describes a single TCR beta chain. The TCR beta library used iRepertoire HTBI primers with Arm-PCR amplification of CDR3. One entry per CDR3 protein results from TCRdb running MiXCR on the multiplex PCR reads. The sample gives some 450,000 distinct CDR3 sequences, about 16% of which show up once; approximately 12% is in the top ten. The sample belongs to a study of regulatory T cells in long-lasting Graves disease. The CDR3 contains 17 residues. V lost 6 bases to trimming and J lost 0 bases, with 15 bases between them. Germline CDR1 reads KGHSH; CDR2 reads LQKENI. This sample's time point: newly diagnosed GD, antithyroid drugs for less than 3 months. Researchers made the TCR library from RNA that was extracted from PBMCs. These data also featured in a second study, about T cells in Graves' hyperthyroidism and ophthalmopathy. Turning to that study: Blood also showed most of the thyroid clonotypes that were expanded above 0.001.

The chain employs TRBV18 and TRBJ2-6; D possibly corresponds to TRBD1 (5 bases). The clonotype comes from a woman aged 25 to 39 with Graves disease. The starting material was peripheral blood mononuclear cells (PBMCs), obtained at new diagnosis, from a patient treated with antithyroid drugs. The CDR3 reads CASSSVSGHSGANVLTF. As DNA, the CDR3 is TGTGCCAGCTCCTCGGTTTCAGGGCACTCTGGGGCCAACGTCCTGACTTTC.